The source of this TCR beta chain is a study of blood T cell repertoires in COVID-19. Study-wide background: The cDNA or gDNA used as material had been derived from T cells, B-cell-depleted T cells, or PBMCs.

This clone came up a few times. Per the original methods: Amplification with reference gene primers provided the estimates of nucleated cell counts. Measured with immunoSEQ multiplex PCR; TCRdb has only the in-frame clones, and not every one. Clone size and V and J calls were adopted from that table, with D and trimming inferred from the DNA. The table shows about 350,000 clones, with over 80% occurring only once. Trimming stripped 7 bases from V and 1 base from J, with 14 bases between. CDR1 and CDR2 (germline): SNHLY, FYNNEI. The CDR3 is made up of 16 amino acids. Enrolment of Seattle patients took place during active infection, and they were followed longitudinally.

V is TRBV2 and J is TRBJ2-6; weak D call: TRBD1 (5 bases). The source of this sequence is a woman aged 45-65 years with COVID-19, enrolled during active disease. Sequencing used peripheral blood. Here the CDR3 DNA reads TGTGCCAGCACCCGCGACAGAATTTCTGGGGCCAACGTCCTGACTTTC. Its translation is CASTRDRISGANVLTF.